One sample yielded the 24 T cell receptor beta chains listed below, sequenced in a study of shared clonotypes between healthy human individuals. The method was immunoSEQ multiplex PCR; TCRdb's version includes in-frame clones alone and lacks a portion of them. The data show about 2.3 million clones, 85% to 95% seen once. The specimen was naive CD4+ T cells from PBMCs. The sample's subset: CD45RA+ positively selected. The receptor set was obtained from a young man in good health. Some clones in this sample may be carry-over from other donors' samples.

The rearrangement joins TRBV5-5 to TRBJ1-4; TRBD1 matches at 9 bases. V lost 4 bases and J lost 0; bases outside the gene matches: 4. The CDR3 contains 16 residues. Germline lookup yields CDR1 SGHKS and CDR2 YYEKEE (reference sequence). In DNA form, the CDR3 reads TGTGCCAGCAGCCAGACAGGGGGAGCAACTAATGAAAAACTGTTTTTT. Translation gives CASSQTGGATNEKLFF. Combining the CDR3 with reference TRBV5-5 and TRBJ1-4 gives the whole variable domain DAGVTQSPTHLIKTRGQQVTLRCSPISGHKSVSWYQQVLGQGPQFIFQYYEKEERGRGNFPDRFSARQFPNYSSELNVNALLLGDSALYLCASSQTGGATNEKLFFGSGTQLSVL.

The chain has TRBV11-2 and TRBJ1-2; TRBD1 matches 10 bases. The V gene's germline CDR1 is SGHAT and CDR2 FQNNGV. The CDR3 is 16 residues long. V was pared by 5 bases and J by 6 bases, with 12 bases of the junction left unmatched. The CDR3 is CASSRGGQGVVDGYTF. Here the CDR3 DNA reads TGTGCCAGCAGCAGGGGAGGACAGGGGGTGGTTGATGGCTACACCTTC.

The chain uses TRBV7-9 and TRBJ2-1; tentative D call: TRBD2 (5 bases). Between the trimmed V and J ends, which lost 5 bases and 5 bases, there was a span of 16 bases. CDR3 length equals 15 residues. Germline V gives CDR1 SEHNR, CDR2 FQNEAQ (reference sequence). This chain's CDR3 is CASSPGLLSDNEQFF. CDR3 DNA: TGTGCCAGCAGCCCAGGACTTCTGTCGGACAATGAGCAGTTCTTC.

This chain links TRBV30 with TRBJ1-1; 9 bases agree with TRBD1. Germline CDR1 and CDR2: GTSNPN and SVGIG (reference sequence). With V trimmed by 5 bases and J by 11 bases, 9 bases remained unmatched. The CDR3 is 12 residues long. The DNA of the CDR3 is TGTGCCTGGGAAACAGGGGGCCGGAGCGCTTTCTTT. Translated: CAWETGGRSAFF.

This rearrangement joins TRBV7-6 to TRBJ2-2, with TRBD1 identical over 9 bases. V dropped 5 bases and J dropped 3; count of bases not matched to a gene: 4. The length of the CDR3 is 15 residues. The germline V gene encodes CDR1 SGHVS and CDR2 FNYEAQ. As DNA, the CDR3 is TGTGCCAGCAGCCAATGGACAGGGGACACCGGGGAGCTGTTTTTT. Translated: CASSQWTGDTGELFF.

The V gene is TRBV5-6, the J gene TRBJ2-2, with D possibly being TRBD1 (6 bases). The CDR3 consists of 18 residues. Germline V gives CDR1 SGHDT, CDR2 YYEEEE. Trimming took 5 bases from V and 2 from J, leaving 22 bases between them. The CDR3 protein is CASSQVGRGELNTGELFF. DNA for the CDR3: TGTGCCAGCAGTCAGGTCGGCAGGGGCGAATTAAACACCGGGGAGCTGTTTTTT.

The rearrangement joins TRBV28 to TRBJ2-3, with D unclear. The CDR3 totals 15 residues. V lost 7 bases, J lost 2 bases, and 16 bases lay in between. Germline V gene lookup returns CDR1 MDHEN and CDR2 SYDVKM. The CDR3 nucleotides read TGTGCCAGCAACCCAGGTCCCACCTCCACAGATACGCAGTATTTT. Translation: CASNPGPTSTDTQYF. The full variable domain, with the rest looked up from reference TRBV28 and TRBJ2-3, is DVKVTQSSRYLVKRTGEKVFLECVQDMDHENMFWYRQDPGLGLRLIYFSYDVKMKEKGDIPEGYSVSREKKERFSLILESASTNQTSMYLCASNPGPTSTDTQYFGPGTRLTVL.

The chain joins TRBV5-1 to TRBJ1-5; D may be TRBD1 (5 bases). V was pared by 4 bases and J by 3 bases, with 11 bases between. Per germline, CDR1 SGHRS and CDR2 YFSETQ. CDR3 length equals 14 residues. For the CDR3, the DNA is TGCGCCAGCAGCATCGGGACTCCCAATCAGCCCCAGCATTTT. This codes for CASSIGTPNQPQHF.

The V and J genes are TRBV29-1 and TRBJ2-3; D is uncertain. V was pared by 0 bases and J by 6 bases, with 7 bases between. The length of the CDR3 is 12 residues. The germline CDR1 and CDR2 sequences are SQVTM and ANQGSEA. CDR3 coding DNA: TGCAGCGTTGAAGAGCAACAGGATACGCAGTATTTT. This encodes CSVEEQQDTQYF.

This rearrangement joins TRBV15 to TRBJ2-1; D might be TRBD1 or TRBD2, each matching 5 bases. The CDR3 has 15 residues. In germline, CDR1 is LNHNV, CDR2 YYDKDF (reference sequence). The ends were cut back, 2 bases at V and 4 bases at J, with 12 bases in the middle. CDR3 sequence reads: CATSRLGDGYNEQFF. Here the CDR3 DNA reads TGTGCCACCAGCAGATTGGGGGACGGTTACAATGAGCAGTTCTTC.

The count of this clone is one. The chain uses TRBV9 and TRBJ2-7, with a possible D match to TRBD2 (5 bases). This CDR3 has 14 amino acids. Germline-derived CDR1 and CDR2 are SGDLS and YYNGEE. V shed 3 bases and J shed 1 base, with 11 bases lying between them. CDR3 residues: CASSGGDASYEQYF. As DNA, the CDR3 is TGTGCCAGCAGCGGGGGAGACGCTTCCTACGAGCAGTACTTC.

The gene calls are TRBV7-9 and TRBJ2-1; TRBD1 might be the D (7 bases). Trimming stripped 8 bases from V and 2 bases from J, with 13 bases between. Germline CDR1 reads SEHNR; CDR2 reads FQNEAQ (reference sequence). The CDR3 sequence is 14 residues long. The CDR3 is CASPGGGAYNEQFF. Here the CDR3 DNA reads TGTGCCAGCCCCGGAGGGGGCGCCTACAATGAGCAGTTCTTC.

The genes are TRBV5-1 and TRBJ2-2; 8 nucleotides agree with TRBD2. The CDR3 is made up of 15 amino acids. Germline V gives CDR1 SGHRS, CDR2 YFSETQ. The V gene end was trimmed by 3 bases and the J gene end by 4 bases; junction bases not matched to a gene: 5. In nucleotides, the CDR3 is TGCGCCAGCAGCTCCCGGACTAGCCCCACCGGGGAGCTGTTTTTT. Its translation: CASSSRTSPTGELFF.

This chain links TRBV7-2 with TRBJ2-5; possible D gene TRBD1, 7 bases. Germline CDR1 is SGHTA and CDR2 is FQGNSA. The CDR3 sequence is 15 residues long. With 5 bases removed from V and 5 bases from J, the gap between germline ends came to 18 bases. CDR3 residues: CASSQGGQPTETQYF. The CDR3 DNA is TGTGCCAGCAGCCAGGGGGGACAGCCCACGGAGACCCAGTACTTC.

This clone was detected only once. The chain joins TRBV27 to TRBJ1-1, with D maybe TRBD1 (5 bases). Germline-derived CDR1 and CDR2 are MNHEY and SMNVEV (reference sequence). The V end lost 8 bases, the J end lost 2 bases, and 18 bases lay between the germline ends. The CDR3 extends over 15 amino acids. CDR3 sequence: CASGRSPRDNTEAFF. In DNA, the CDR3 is TGTGCCAGCGGCCGGAGTCCTAGGGACAACACTGAAGCTTTCTTT.

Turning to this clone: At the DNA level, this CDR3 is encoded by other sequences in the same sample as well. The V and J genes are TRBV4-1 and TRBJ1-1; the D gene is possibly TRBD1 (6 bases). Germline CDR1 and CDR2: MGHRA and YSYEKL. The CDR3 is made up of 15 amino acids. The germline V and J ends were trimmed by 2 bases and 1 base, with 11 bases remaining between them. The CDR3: CASSQPGTRNTEAFF. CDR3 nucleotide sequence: TGCGCCAGCAGCCAACCCGGGACACGGAACACTGAAGCTTTCTTT.

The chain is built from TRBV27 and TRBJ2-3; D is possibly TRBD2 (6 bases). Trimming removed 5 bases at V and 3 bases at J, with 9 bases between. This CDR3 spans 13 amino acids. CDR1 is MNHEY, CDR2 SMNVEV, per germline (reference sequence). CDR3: CASSTGRTDTQYF. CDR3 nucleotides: TGTGCCAGCAGTACGGGGAGGACAGATACGCAGTATTTT.

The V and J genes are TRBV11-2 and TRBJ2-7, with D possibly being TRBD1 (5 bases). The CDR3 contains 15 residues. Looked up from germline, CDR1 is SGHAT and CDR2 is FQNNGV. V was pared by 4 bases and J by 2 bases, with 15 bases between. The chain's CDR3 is CASSSSPQGTYEQYF. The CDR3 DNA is TGTGCCAGCAGCTCTTCCCCCCAGGGTACCTACGAGCAGTACTTC.

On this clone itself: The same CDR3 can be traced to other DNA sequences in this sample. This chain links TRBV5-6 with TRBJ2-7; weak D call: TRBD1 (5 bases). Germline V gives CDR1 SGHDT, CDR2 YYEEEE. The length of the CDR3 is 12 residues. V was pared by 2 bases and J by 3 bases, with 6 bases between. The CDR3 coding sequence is TGTGCCAGCAGCTTAGGGGACTACGAGCAGTACTTC. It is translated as CASSLGDYEQYF.

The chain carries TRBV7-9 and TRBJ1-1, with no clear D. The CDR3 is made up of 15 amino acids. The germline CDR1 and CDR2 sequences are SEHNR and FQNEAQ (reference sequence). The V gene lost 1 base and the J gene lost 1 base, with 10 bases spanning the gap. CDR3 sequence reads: CASSLVIPSNTEAFF. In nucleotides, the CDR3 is TGTGCCAGCAGCTTAGTCATCCCCTCGAACACTGAAGCTTTCTTT.

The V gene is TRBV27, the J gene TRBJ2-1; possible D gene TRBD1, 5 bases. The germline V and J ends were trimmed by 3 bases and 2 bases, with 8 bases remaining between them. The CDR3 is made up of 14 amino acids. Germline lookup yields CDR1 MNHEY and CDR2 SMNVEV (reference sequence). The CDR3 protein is CASSLVGAYNEQFF. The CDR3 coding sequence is TGTGCCAGCAGTTTGGTAGGGGCCTACAATGAGCAGTTCTTC.

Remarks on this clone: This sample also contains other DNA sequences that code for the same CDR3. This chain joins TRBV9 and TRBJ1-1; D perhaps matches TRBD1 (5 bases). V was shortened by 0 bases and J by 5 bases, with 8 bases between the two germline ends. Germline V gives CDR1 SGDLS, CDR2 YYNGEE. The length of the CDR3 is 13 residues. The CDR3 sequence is CASSVGGRTEAFF. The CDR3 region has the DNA TGTGCCAGCAGCGTAGGGGGGAGGACTGAAGCTTTCTTT. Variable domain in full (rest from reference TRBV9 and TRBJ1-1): DSGVTQTPKHLITATGQRVTLRCSPRSGDLSVYWYQQSLDQGLQFLIQYYNGEERAKGNILERFSAQQFPDLHSELNLSSLELGDSALYFCASSVGGRTEAFFGQGTRLTVV.

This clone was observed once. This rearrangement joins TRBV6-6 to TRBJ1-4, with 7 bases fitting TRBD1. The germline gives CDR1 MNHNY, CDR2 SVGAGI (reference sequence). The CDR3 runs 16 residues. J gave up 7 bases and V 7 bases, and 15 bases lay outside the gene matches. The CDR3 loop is CASKPVRGAGGEKLFF. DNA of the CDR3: TGTGCCAGCAAACCTGTCAGGGGGGCTGGTGGTGAAAAACTGTTTTTT.

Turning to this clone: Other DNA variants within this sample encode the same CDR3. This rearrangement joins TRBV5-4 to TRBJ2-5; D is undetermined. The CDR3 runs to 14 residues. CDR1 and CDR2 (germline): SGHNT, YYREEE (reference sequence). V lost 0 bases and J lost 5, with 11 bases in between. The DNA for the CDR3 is TGTGCCAGCAGCTTGGGTGCGGTCGGGGAGACCCAGTACTTC. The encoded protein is CASSLGAVGETQYF.